This is a list of T cell receptor beta chains from one sample in a study of blood T cell repertoires in COVID-19. TCRdb's table, derived via immunoSEQ multiplex PCR, lists solely in-frame clones and lacks some. Among under 200,000 clones listed, around 77% were seen once. Sequenced material: peripheral blood. The receptors originated from a man aged 70 or older with active or convalescent COVID-19. CDR3s include the opening cysteine and the closing phenylalanine or tryptophan. Fields, in order: V gene, D gene, clone size, J gene, CDR3 protein, CDR3 DNA. A D gene is named only where the DNA matches it firmly. Some rows mark clone size as missing; the rest say once, few, many or name a class of expanded clone.

V: TRBV5-1; D: TRBD1; size: -; J: TRBJ2-1; CDR3: CASSPSGTGGYNEQFF; DNA: TGCGCCAGCAGCCCCTCCGGGACAGGGGGCTACAATGAGCAGTTCTTC
V: TRBV30; D: -; size: -; J: TRBJ1-4; CDR3: CAWSDSGRGEKLFF; DNA: TGTGCCTGGAGTGACTCTGGACGGGGAGAAAAACTGTTTTTT
V: TRBV27; D: -; size: -; J: TRBJ1-3; CDR3: CASSWKRYF; DNA: TGTGCCAGCAGTTGGAAGAGGTATTTT
V: TRBV4-3; D: TRBD2; size: -; J: TRBJ2-1; CDR3: CASSQDTGGTYNEQFF; DNA: TGCGCCAGCAGCCAAGATACGGGGGGGACCTACAATGAGCAGTTCTTC
V: TRBV7-2; D: TRBD2; size: -; J: TRBJ2-1; CDR3: CASSRGGAFSYNEQFF; DNA: TGTGCCAGCAGCCGCGGGGGGGCGTTCTCCTACAATGAGCAGTTCTTC
V: TRBV9; D: -; size: -; J: TRBJ2-5; CDR3: CASSVAPGNQETQYF; DNA: TGTGCCAGCAGCGTAGCTCCGGGGAACCAAGAGACCCAGTACTTC
V: TRBV9; D: TRBD2; size: many; J: TRBJ2-5; CDR3: CASTPEAGETQYF; DNA: TGTGCCAGCACCCCAGAAGCGGGGGAGACCCAGTACTTC
V: TRBV19; D: -; size: -; J: TRBJ2-3; CDR3: CASTGAFKDTQYF; DNA: TGTGCCAGTACAGGCGCTTTCAAAGATACGCAGTATTTT
V: TRBV7-9; D: -; size: -; J: TRBJ1-2; CDR3: CGFPRGTPNYGYTF; DNA: TGTGGCTTCCCGCGGGGTACTCCTAACTATGGCTACACCTTC
V: TRBV7-2; D: -; size: -; J: TRBJ2-2; CDR3: CASSPSSGELFF; DNA: TGTGCCAGCAGCCCCAGTTCCGGGGAGCTGTTTTTT
V: TRBV19; D: TRBD1; size: -; J: TRBJ1-2; CDR3: CASSGWDRGETNYGYTF; DNA: TGTGCCAGTAGTGGCTGGGACAGGGGGGAAACTAACTATGGCTACACCTTC
V: TRBV2; D: -; size: -; J: TRBJ1-1; CDR3: CASSRLGGTEAFF; DNA: TGTGCCAGCAGCCGCCTGGGGGGCACTGAAGCTTTCTTT
V: TRBV4-1; D: TRBD1; size: -; J: TRBJ1-6; CDR3: CASSPPDRVGSPLHF; DNA: TGCGCCAGCAGCCCCCCGGACAGGGTTGGATCACCCCTCCACTTT
V: TRBV6-5; D: -; size: -; J: TRBJ1-1; CDR3: CASNARSVTEAFF; DNA: TGTGCCAGCAATGCCCGTTCGGTAACTGAAGCTTTCTTT
V: TRBV6-5; D: -; size: once; J: TRBJ1-1; CDR3: CASSYGSGTEAFF; DNA: TGTGCCAGCAGTTACGGTTCGGGGACTGAAGCTTTCTTT
V: TRBV29-1; D: TRBD1; size: -; J: TRBJ2-7; CDR3: CSVEIRIGQGTYEQYF; DNA: TGCAGCGTTGAAATAAGGATAGGACAGGGCACCTACGAGCAGTACTTC
V: TRBV3-1/TRBV3-2; D: TRBD2; size: -; J: TRBJ2-1; CDR3: CASSLGLAFWNEQFF; DNA: TGTGCCAGCAGCTTGGGACTAGCTTTCTGGAATGAGCAGTTCTTC
V: TRBV9; D: TRBD2; size: -; J: TRBJ2-1; CDR3: CASSGERGLRNEQFF; DNA: TGTGCCAGCAGCGGAGAGCGGGGTTTACGGAATGAGCAGTTCTTC
V: TRBV30; D: -; size: -; J: TRBJ2-5; CDR3: CAWSSGGGKETQYF; DNA: TGTGCCTGGAGTTCGGGAGGGGGCAAGGAGACCCAGTACTTC
V: TRBV3-1/TRBV3-2; D: -; size: many; J: TRBJ2-7; CDR3: CASSQVISHEQYF; DNA: TGTGCCAGCAGCCAAGTAATCAGTCACGAGCAGTACTTC
V: TRBV30; D: -; size: -; J: TRBJ2-5; CDR3: CAWSVGASETQYF; DNA: TGTGCCTGGAGTGTGGGGGCGTCAGAGACCCAGTACTTC
V: TRBV15; D: -; size: -; J: TRBJ2-3; CDR3: CATSSPLGGGGLVTQYF; DNA: TGTGCCACCAGCAGCCCACTGGGGGGCGGGGGATTGGTTACGCAGTATTTT
V: TRBV4-2; D: TRBD2; size: -; J: TRBJ2-1; CDR3: CASSQGSVGGTNNEQFF; DNA: TGTGCCAGCAGCCAAGGATCGGTAGGCGGGACTAACAATGAGCAGTTCTTC
V: TRBV20-1; D: -; size: -; J: TRBJ1-5; CDR3: CSASSLRDRNQPQHF; DNA: TGCAGTGCTAGTTCCCTCCGGGATCGCAATCAGCCCCAGCATTTT
V: TRBV18; D: TRBD1; size: -; J: TRBJ1-2; CDR3: CASSPGQGGSYGYTF; DNA: TGTGCCAGCTCACCAGGACAGGGTGGCAGCTATGGCTACACCTTC
V: TRBV27; D: -; size: -; J: TRBJ1-2; CDR3: CASSVGRTNYGYTF; DNA: TGTGCCAGCAGTGTGGGCAGGACTAACTATGGCTACACCTTC
V: TRBV18; D: TRBD1; size: -; J: TRBJ1-1; CDR3: CASSPNRGQGTEAFF; DNA: TGTGCCAGCTCACCTAACAGGGGGCAAGGTACTGAAGCTTTCTTT
V: TRBV29-1; D: TRBD1; size: -; J: TRBJ1-1; CDR3: CSVGTGQENTEAFF; DNA: TGCAGCGTCGGCACAGGACAGGAGAACACTGAAGCTTTCTTT
V: TRBV6-5; D: -; size: few; J: TRBJ1-4; CDR3: CASSYSGSPYEKLFF; DNA: TGTGCCAGCAGTTACTCGGGGAGTCCCTATGAAAAACTGTTTTTT
V: TRBV3-1/TRBV3-2; D: TRBD1; size: -; J: TRBJ1-1; CDR3: CASSQTGGRTEAFF; DNA: TGTGCCAGCAGCCAAACAGGGGGAAGGACTGAAGCTTTCTTT
V: TRBV11-3; D: TRBD1; size: once; J: TRBJ2-1; CDR3: CASSALQGIEQFF; DNA: TGTGCCAGCAGCGCATTACAGGGGATTGAGCAGTTCTTC
V: TRBV5-6; D: -; size: -; J: TRBJ1-2; CDR3: CASSFFQGGGNGYTF; DNA: TGTGCCAGCAGCTTTTTCCAGGGTGGTGGGAATGGCTACACCTTC
V: TRBV5-1; D: -; size: -; J: TRBJ1-2; CDR3: CASSQIGGHGYTF; DNA: TGCGCCAGCAGCCAAATCGGGGGACATGGCTACACCTTC
V: TRBV5-5; D: -; size: -; J: TRBJ1-1; CDR3: CASSFWDGRTEAFF; DNA: TGTGCCAGCAGCTTTTGGGACGGGAGGACTGAAGCTTTCTTT
V: TRBV6-5; D: TRBD1; size: -; J: TRBJ1-2; CDR3: CASRRQGTNYGYTF; DNA: TGTGCCAGCAGACGACAGGGGACTAACTATGGCTACACCTTC
V: TRBV15; D: TRBD1; size: once; J: TRBJ1-1; CDR3: CATSSPGTATLEAFF; DNA: TGTGCCACCAGCAGTCCCGGGACAGCAACCCTTGAAGCTTTCTTT